These 30 T cell receptor beta chains were all obtained from the same sample, sequenced in a study of blood T cell repertoires in COVID-19. The table came from immunoSEQ multiplex PCR; TCRdb's copy has only in-frame clones and leaves some out. The data hold approximately 25,000 clones, with approximately 72% observed a single time. The source material was peripheral blood. The receptors originated from a man aged 50 to 59 with COVID-19, enrolled during active disease.

Note on this clone: A much larger clone lies a single base off, so this may be a read error. V usage is TRBV7-6 and J usage is TRBJ2-6, with a tentative D call TRBD2 (7 bases). Per germline, CDR1 SGHVS and CDR2 FNYEAQ. V was cut by 1 base and J by 2 bases, with 18 bases left in between. This CDR3 spans 19 amino acids. CDR3 region: CASSLGWGGVSAGANVLTF. The CDR3 DNA follows: TGTGCCAGCAGCTTAGGATGGGGGGGCGTCAGCGCTGGGGCCAACGTCCTGACTTTC.

This rearrangement joins TRBV30 to TRBJ2-7; possible D gene TRBD2, 5 bases. Germline CDR1 is GTSNPN and CDR2 is SVGIG (reference sequence). The CDR3 runs to 14 residues. V dropped 1 base and J dropped 7 bases, with 17 bases sitting between them. The CDR3: CAWSGLRKVWEQYF. The CDR3 DNA sequence: TGTGCCTGGAGTGGACTAAGGAAGGTGTGGGAGCAGTACTTC.

The chain recombines TRBV30 with TRBJ1-1; no clear D gene. V was shortened by 0 bases and J by 8 bases, with 13 bases between the two germline ends. The CDR3 consists of 13 residues. Germline CDR1 is GTSNPN and CDR2 is SVGIG (reference sequence). The CDR3 sequence: CAWSVSDGREAFF. The CDR3 bases are TGTGCCTGGAGTGTAAGCGACGGAAGAGAAGCTTTCTTT.

This clone came up once. The chain has TRBV7-8 and TRBJ1-2; TRBD1 matches 9 bases. V was pared by 5 bases and J by 5 bases, with 9 bases of the junction left unmatched. The V gene's germline CDR1 is SGHVS and CDR2 FQNEAQ. The CDR3 covers 15 residues. CDR3 sequence (DNA): TGTGCCAGCAGCGCTTCGGAACAGGGGGCGTATGGCTACACCTTC. Translating it yields CASSASEQGAYGYTF.

This clone was seen a single time. The chain recombines TRBV2 with TRBJ2-2, with a possible D match to TRBD1 (5 bases). The V gene's germline CDR1 is SNHLY and CDR2 FYNNEI. This CDR3 contains 13 residues. The V gene lost 7 bases and the J gene lost 3 bases, with 9 bases spanning the gap. CDR3 sequence reads: CASTGSYTGELFF. The CDR3 DNA follows: TGTGCCAGCACAGGGTCTTACACCGGGGAGCTGTTTTTT.

The gene calls are TRBV28 and TRBJ2-1, with 10 bases matching TRBD2. Germline trimming cut 6 bases from V and 4 bases from J; bases unmatched to any gene: 9. The germline gives CDR1 MDHEN, CDR2 SYDVKM. The CDR3 runs 16 residues. CDR3 coding DNA: TGTGCCAGCAGCCCTACCCCTAGCGGGGGATACAATGAGCAGTTCTTC. Protein sequence: CASSPTPSGGYNEQFF.

The rearrangement joins TRBV7-2 to TRBJ1-3; D is possibly TRBD1 (5 bases). This CDR3 is 15 amino acids long. V was pared by 1 base and J by 1 base, with 8 bases between. Germline V gene lookup returns CDR1 SGHTA and CDR2 FQGNSA. The CDR3 spells CASSLDGQSGNTIYF. The CDR3 nucleotides are TGTGCCAGCAGCTTAGACGGACAATCTGGAAACACCATATATTTT.

The gene calls are TRBV6-5 and TRBJ1-1; D not resolved. The V end was cut by 5 bases, the J end by 1 base, with 8 bases between. The CDR3 contains 13 residues. CDR1 is MNHEY, CDR2 SVGAGI, per germline. The chain's CDR3 is CASSRTENTEAFF. In nucleotides, the CDR3 is TGTGCCAGCAGTCGGACTGAGAACACTGAAGCTTTCTTT.

This clone ranks as medium-sized. The V gene is TRBV28, the J gene TRBJ1-5; D is undetermined. With 6 bases removed from V and 10 bases from J, the gap between germline ends came to 16 bases. Germline loops: CDR1 MDHEN, CDR2 SYDVKM. The CDR3 extends over 13 amino acids. CDR3 amino acids: CASSVSRLGPQHF. CDR3 DNA sequence: TGTGCCAGCAGCGTCTCCAGGCTCGGACCCCAGCATTTT. The full variable domain, completed using reference TRBV28 and TRBJ1-5, is DVKVTQSSRYLVKRTGEKVFLECVQDMDHENMFWYRQDPGLGLRLIYFSYDVKMKEKGDIPEGYSVSREKKERFSLILESASTNQTSMYLCASSVSRLGPQHFGDGTRLSIL.

This chain joins TRBV5-1 and TRBJ1-2; possibly TRBD1 for D (6 bases). This CDR3 comprises 17 residues. The V and J ends lost 4 bases and 0 bases respectively, with 19 bases between them. Germline CDR1 is SGHRS and CDR2 is YFSETQ. CDR3 in DNA: TGCGCCAGCAGCGCCCTCCCGGGCAGGGGCACTAACTATGGCTACACCTTC. It yields the protein CASSALPGRGTNYGYTF.

The chain couples TRBV5-1 to TRBJ2-3, with a tentative D call TRBD1 (5 bases). The CDR3 runs to 15 residues. V lost 5 bases and J 5 bases, leaving 18 bases between the germline ends. CDR1 is SGHRS and CDR2 is YFSETQ in the germline V gene. CDR3 sequence: CASRDSRQMRDTQYF. CDR3 nucleotide sequence: TGCGCCAGCAGAGATAGTAGACAGATGAGAGATACGCAGTATTTT.

The chain links TRBV7-9 to TRBJ1-1; 7 bases fit TRBD1. The CDR3 is 13 residues long. V was clipped by 3 bases and J by 5 bases; unmatched bases: 3. Germline V lookup: CDR1 SEHNR, CDR2 FQNEAQ (reference sequence). The CDR3 DNA reads TGTGCCAGCAGCTTGACAGGGCTGACTGAAGCTTTCTTT. This translates into CASSLTGLTEAFF.

The rearrangement uses TRBV19 and TRBJ2-7; a possible D gene is TRBD1 (6 bases). V lost 1 base and J 0 bases, leaving 13 bases between the germline ends. CDR1 LNHDA and CDR2 SQIVND come from the germline V gene (reference sequence). The CDR3 runs to 16 residues. In DNA, the CDR3 is TGTGCCAGTAGTATAGTTGGGGGCGTAAGCTCCTACGAGCAGTACTTC. Protein: CASSIVGGVSSYEQYF.

In its sample, this clone was seen once. The V and J genes are TRBV7-9 and TRBJ2-7, with D possibly TRBD2 on 5 matching bases. Trimming removed 1 base from V and 3 bases from J, with 16 bases in between. CDR3 length: 16 amino acids. Per germline, CDR1 SEHNR and CDR2 FQNEAQ (reference sequence). CDR3 in DNA: TGTGCCAGCAGCTTAGGCTCTCGGGGTAGGCTCTACGAGCAGTACTTC. It yields the protein CASSLGSRGRLYEQYF.

The V and J genes are TRBV3-1 (or the pseudogene TRBV3-2) and TRBJ2-7; 9 bases align to TRBD2. Germline CDR1 and CDR2: LGHDT and YNNKEL (reference sequence). The CDR3 is 13 residues long. V dropped 3 bases and J dropped 6; count of bases not matched to a gene: 3. In nucleotides, the CDR3 is TGTGCCAGCAGCCAGGCGGGAGGGGTCGAGCAGTACTTC. This translates into CASSQAGGVEQYF.

With regard to this clone: One junction end disagrees with the germline gene, perhaps due to a read error. The V call is TRBV18, the J call TRBJ2-3; TRBD2 is a possible D gene (5 bases). Germline-derived CDR1 and CDR2 are KGHSH and LQKENI. This CDR3 contains 15 residues. CDR3 sequence reads: CASSPLVTSTDTQYF. As DNA, the CDR3 is TGTGCCAGCTCTCCACTAGTTACCAGCACAGATACGCAGTATTTT.

This clone has just one count. The chain links TRBV21-1 to TRBJ2-3; the table assigns TRBD2, which was not confirmed against the DNA. TRBV21-1 is noted as a pseudogene. This CDR3 has 17 residues. CDR3 DNA: TGTGCCAGCAGCACCCGGACTAGCGGGAGTTTAGCAGATACGCAGTATTTT. Translation gives CASSTRTSGSLADTQYF.

This chain connects TRBV5-6 to TRBJ1-5; D is unclear. V dropped 0 bases and J dropped 4 bases, with 8 bases sitting between them. Germline lookup yields CDR1 SGHDT and CDR2 YYEEEE. The CDR3 contains 14 residues. The CDR3 loop is CASSLGQFNQPQHF. DNA of the CDR3: TGTGCCAGCAGCTTGGGGCAGTTTAATCAGCCCCAGCATTTT.

The chain links TRBV5-4 to TRBJ1-2; 8 bases agree with TRBD1. This CDR3 has 16 residues. The germline V gene encodes CDR1 SGHNT and CDR2 YYREEE (reference sequence). With 3 bases clipped from V and 1 base from J, the junction kept 8 bases outside the gene matches. The CDR3 sequence: CASSSPSGQDNYGYTF. The DNA for the CDR3 is TGTGCCAGCAGCTCCCCTTCGGGACAGGATAACTATGGCTACACCTTC.

This chain links TRBV2 with TRBJ1-6; D not resolved. The CDR3 extends over 16 amino acids. CDR1 and CDR2 (germline): SNHLY, FYNNEI. Trimming took off 2 bases at V and 0 bases at J, with 8 bases between the two ends. The CDR3 DNA reads TGTGCCAGCAGTGAATTGGGGAGCTCCTATAATTCACCCCTCCACTTT. Translation: CASSELGSSYNSPLHF.

CDR3 DNA: TGTGCCAGCAGCCCCCTCAGCGGGAGTAGGGAGACCCAGTACTTC. This gives the protein CASSPLSGSRETQYF. The rearrangement uses TRBV5-4 and TRBJ2-5; TRBD2 aligns across 8 bases. Per germline, CDR1 SGHNT and CDR2 YYREEE (reference sequence). Trimming cost V 4 bases and J 5 bases; bases outside gene matches: 10. The CDR3 extends over 15 amino acids. The full variable domain, with the rest looked up from reference TRBV5-4 and TRBJ2-5, is ETGVTQSPTHLIKTRGQQVTLRCSSQSGHNTVSWYQQALGQGPQFIFQYYREEENGRGNFPPRFSGLQFPNYSSELNVNALELDDSALYLCASSPLSGSRETQYFGPGTRLLVL.

The chain recombines TRBV19 with TRBJ1-1, with 8 bases fitting TRBD1. This CDR3 has 14 amino acids. Germline CDR1 is LNHDA and CDR2 is SQIVND (reference sequence). The ends lost 3 bases at V and 5 bases at J; junction bases unmatched: 5. Here the CDR3 DNA reads TGTGCCAGTAGTATTCAGGGGGCGAGGACTGAAGCTTTCTTT. Translation: CASSIQGARTEAFF.

The chain links TRBV19 to TRBJ2-5; TRBD2 might be the D (6 bases). Trimming took off 3 bases at V and 2 bases at J, with 10 bases between the two ends. The CDR3 runs 14 residues. Germline CDR1 LNHDA, CDR2 SQIVND (reference sequence). The CDR3 spells CASSIGGGQETQYF. The CDR3, as DNA: TGTGCCAGTAGTATCGGGGGAGGACAAGAGACCCAGTACTTC. Complete variable domain (other parts from reference TRBV19 and TRBJ2-5): DGGITQSPKYLFRKEGQNVTLSCEQNLNHDAMYWYRQDPGQGLRLIYYSQIVNDFQKGDIAEGYSVSREKKESFPLTVTSAQKNPTAFYLCASSIGGGQETQYFGPGTRLLVL.

The chain recombines TRBV30 with TRBJ1-6; a weak D match, TRBD1 (5 bases). CDR3 length equals 15 residues. From germline, CDR1 is GTSNPN and CDR2 SVGIG (reference sequence). V lost 4 bases, J lost 10 bases, and 20 bases lay in between. The CDR3 here is CAWTLSGRVSSPLHF. For the CDR3, the DNA is TGTGCCTGGACATTATCTGGCAGGGTTTCGTCACCCCTCCACTTT.

This clone showed up just once. The chain is built from TRBV6-5 and TRBJ1-5, with 9 bases aligning to TRBD1. Germline CDR1 is MNHEY and CDR2 is SVGAGI. J was trimmed by 6 bases and V by 0 bases; bases with no gene match: 0. The CDR3 consists of 14 residues. The CDR3 sequence: CASSYSTGGQPQHF. As DNA, the CDR3 is TGTGCCAGCAGTTACTCGACAGGGGGTCAGCCCCAGCATTTT.

The genes are TRBV6-5 and TRBJ1-5; 8 bases match TRBD1. Germline values: CDR1 MNHEY, CDR2 SVGAGI. The length of the CDR3 is 15 residues. With 5 bases clipped from V and 5 bases from J, the junction kept 8 bases outside the gene matches. CDR3 loop: CASSQRQGSDQPQHF. The CDR3 nucleotides are TGTGCCAGCAGTCAAAGACAGGGGTCTGATCAGCCCCAGCATTTT.

The V gene is TRBV7-8, the J gene TRBJ2-2, with TRBD1 as a possible D gene (8 bases). Deletions cut 4 bases from V and 4 bases from J, with 16 bases between. The CDR3 runs to 16 residues. Germline CDR1 SGHVS, CDR2 FQNEAQ. In DNA, the CDR3 is TGTGCCAGCAGCTCCAGGACAGGGAGGGGCACCGGGGAGCTGTTTTTT. Its protein is CASSSRTGRGTGELFF.

The chain links TRBV29-1 to TRBJ2-1, with 12 positions matching TRBD2. The CDR3 consists of 14 residues. Germline-derived CDR1 and CDR2 are SQVTM and ANQGSEA. V lost 3 bases and J lost 9; bases outside the gene matches: 6. The CDR3 is CSVDRTSGAGEQFF. For the CDR3, the DNA is TGCAGCGTTGACAGGACTAGCGGGGCGGGTGAGCAGTTCTTC.

The chain uses TRBV3-1 (or the pseudogene TRBV3-2) and TRBJ1-5; tentatively, D is TRBD1 (5 bases). The CDR3 totals 15 residues. Trimming removed 0 bases at V and 5 bases at J, with 11 bases between. Germline CDR1 LGHDT, CDR2 YNNKEL (reference sequence). The CDR3 spells CASSQDPRADQPQHF. In DNA form, the CDR3 reads TGTGCCAGCAGCCAAGATCCCAGGGCGGATCAGCCCCAGCATTTT.

This sequence joins TRBV19 and TRBJ1-2, with 8 bases identical to TRBD1. The CDR3 is 15 amino acids. After removal of 6 bases from V and 5 bases from J, the junction contained 11 bases not matched to a gene. Germline CDR1 reads LNHDA; CDR2 reads SQIVND (reference sequence). For the CDR3, the DNA is TGTGCCAGTAGAAATCCGGACAGGGACTTGTATGGCTACACCTTC. Protein product: CASRNPDRDLYGYTF.